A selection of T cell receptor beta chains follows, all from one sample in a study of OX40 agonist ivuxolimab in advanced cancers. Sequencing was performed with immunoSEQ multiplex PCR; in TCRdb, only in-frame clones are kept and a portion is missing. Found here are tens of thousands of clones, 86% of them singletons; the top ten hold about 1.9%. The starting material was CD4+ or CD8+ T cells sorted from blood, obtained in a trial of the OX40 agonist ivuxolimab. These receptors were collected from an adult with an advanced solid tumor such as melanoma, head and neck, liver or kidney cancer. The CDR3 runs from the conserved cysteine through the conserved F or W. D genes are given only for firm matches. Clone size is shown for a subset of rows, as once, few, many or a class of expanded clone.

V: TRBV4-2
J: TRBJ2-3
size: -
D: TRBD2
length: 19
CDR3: CASSRQPSGSRSRTDTQYF
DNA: TGTGCCAGCAGCCGACAGCCTAGCGGGAGTCGCTCAAGAACAGATACGCAGTATTTT

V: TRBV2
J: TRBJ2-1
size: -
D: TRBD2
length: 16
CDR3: CASKWTSGSSYNEQFF
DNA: TGTGCCAGCAAGTGGACTAGCGGGAGTTCTTACAATGAGCAGTTCTTC

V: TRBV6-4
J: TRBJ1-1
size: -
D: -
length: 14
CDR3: CASSDSGRGGRAFF
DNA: TGTGCCAGCAGTGACTCAGGGAGGGGTGGAAGAGCTTTCTTT

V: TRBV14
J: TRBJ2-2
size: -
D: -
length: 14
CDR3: CASSPWSNTGELFF
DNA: TGTGCCAGCAGCCCTTGGTCGAACACCGGGGAGCTGTTTTTT

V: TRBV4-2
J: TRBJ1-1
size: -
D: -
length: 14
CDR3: CASSRGTENTEAFF
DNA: TGTGCCAGCAGCCGCGGTACAGAGAACACTGAAGCTTTCTTT

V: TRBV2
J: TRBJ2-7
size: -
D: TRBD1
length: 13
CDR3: CASSGQGVNEQYF
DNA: TGTGCCAGCAGTGGACAGGGGGTCAACGAGCAGTACTTC

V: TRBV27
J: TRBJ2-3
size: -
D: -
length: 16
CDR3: CASRIRGRVSTDTQYF
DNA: TGTGCCAGCAGAATAAGGGGGAGGGTCAGCACAGATACGCAGTATTTT

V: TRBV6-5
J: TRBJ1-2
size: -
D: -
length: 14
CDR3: CASRSIGTRYGYTF
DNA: TGTGCCAGCAGGTCGATCGGAACTCGCTATGGCTACACCTTC

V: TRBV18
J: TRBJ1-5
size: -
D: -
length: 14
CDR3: CASSIDGDNQPQHF
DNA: TGTGCCAGCTCAATAGACGGGGACAATCAGCCCCAGCATTTT

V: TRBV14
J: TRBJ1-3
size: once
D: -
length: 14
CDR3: CASSLTTAGNTIYF
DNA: TGTGCCAGCAGCCTAACAACGGCGGGAAACACCATATATTTT

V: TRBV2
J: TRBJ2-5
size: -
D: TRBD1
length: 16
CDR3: CASSERGTGVQETQYF
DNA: TGTGCCAGCAGTGAAAGGGGGACAGGGGTACAAGAGACCCAGTACTTC

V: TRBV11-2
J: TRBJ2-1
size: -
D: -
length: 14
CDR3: CASRAQAGYNEQFF
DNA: TGTGCCAGCAGGGCGCAGGCGGGATACAATGAGCAGTTCTTC

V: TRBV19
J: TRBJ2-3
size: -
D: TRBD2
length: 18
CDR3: CASSQGTSGPGGTDTQYF
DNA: TGTGCCAGTAGTCAGGGCACTAGCGGGCCCGGCGGCACAGATACGCAGTATTTT

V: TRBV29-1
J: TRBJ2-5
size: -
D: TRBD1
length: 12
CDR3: CSSRTGKVTQYF
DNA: TGCAGCTCCCGGACAGGGAAGGTGACCCAGTACTTC

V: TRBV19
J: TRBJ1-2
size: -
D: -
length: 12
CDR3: CASNNPVYGYTF
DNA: TGTGCCAGTAATAATCCCGTCTATGGCTACACCTTC

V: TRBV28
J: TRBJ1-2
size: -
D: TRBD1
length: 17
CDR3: CASSTGTGQGLGYGYTF
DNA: TGTGCCAGCAGTACAGGGACAGGCCAAGGGTTAGGCTATGGCTACACCTTC

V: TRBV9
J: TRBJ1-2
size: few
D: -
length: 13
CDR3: CASRRDTNYGYTF
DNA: TGTGCCAGCCGTCGCGACACAAACTATGGCTACACCTTC

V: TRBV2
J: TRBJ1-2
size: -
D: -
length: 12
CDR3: CVTSWGNYGYTF
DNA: TGTGTCACCTCATGGGGTAACTATGGCTACACCTTC

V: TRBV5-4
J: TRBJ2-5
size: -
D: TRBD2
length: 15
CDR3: CASSLRREYQQTQYF
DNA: TGTGCCAGCAGCTTGAGGCGGGAGTATCAACAGACCCAGTACTTC

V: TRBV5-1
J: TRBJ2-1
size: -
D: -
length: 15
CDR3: CASSPHGGPGNEQFF
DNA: TGCGCCAGCAGCCCCCACGGGGGCCCGGGGAATGAGCAGTTCTTC

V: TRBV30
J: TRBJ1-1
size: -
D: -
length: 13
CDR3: CAWSYSQNTEAFF
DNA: TGTGCCTGGTCCTACAGCCAAAACACTGAAGCTTTCTTT

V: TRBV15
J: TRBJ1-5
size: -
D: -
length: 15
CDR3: CATSRDVLEGQPQHF
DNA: TGTGCCACCAGCAGAGATGTTTTAGAGGGCCAGCCCCAGCATTTT

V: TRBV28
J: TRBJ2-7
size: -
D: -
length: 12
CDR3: CASRAGGYEQYF
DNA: TGTGCCAGCAGGGCAGGGGGGTACGAGCAGTACTTC

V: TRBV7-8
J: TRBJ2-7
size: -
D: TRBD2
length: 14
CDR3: CASSLVASGYEQYF
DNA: TGTGCCAGCAGCTTAGTGGCTAGCGGTTACGAGCAGTACTTC

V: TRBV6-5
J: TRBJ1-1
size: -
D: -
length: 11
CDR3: CASSLSDEAFF
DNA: TGTGCCAGCAGTTTATCGGATGAAGCTTTCTTT

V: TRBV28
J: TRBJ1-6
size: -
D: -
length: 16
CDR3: CASSLLSGAFMGALHF
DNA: TGTGCCAGCAGTTTATTATCGGGGGCTTTCATGGGGGCCCTCCACTTT

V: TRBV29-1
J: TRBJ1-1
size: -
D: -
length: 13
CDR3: CSALTDTNTEAFF
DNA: TGCAGCGCCCTGACGGATACGAACACTGAAGCTTTCTTT